This section outlines one TCR beta chain sequence together with its context. This specimen belongs to a study of control samples from healthy donors and cancer patients. Here immunoSEQ multiplex PCR was the method, and the copy in TCRdb shows in-frame clones only, minus some. Of some 120,000 clones in the sample, over 90% were seen once. With V trimmed by 0 bases and J by 2 bases, 4 bases remained unmatched. Germline V gene sequence: CDR1 LNHDA, CDR2 SQIVND (reference sequence). This CDR3 has 16 residues. The sequence was collected from a man aged 25 to 40 in good health. Material: blood. The J gene is TRBJ1-5, the V gene TRBV19, with 7 positions matching TRBD1. The CDR3 protein is CASSIEQGRRNQPQHF. The CDR3 nucleotides read TGTGCCAGTAGTATAGAACAGGGGAGACGCAATCAGCCCCAGCATTTT.